These 30 T cell receptor beta chains originate from one sample sequenced in a study of blood T cells in healthy people across ages. Using a J-beta primer mix together with a sample-barcoded 5' primer, a second PCR was run for about 6 to 12 cycles. One entry per CDR3 protein, called by TCRdb with MiXCR from the 5' RACE reads. The sample lists about 1.4 million distinct CDR3 sequences, around 55% occurring once. Material: blood. The receptor set was obtained from a man younger than 35 in good health.

The chain links TRBV5-1 to TRBJ1-2, with 9 bases that match TRBD1. CDR3 length: 16 residues. Germline V gene data show CDR1 as SGHRS and CDR2 as YFSETQ. Trimming at V came to 3 bases and at J to 5 bases, leaving 11 bases not matched to a gene. For the CDR3, the DNA is TGCGCCAGCAGCTCCGGACAGGGGATGTTATTTTATGGCTACACCTTC. Its translation is CASSSGQGMLFYGYTF.

V gene TRBV4-3 combines with J gene TRBJ1-1; D possibly corresponds to TRBD1 (6 bases). CDR3 length equals 13 residues. The V gene's germline CDR1 is LGHNA and CDR2 YSLEER. The V and J ends lost 0 bases and 8 bases respectively, with 10 bases between them. This chain's CDR3 is CASSQDYGQEAFF. The CDR3, as DNA: TGCGCCAGCAGCCAAGATTATGGACAGGAAGCTTTCTTT.

The rearrangement joins TRBV7-8 to TRBJ2-2; D unresolved. Germline V gene data show CDR1 as SGHVS and CDR2 as FQNEAQ. CDR3 length equals 18 residues. Trimming stripped 0 bases from V and 6 bases from J, with 20 bases between. CDR3 residues: CASSLAATVRVQPGELFF. DNA of the CDR3: TGTGCCAGCAGCTTAGCTGCAACCGTTCGGGTCCAACCCGGGGAGCTGTTTTTT.

The chain combines TRBV3-1 with TRBJ1-5, with D tentatively TRBD1 (6 bases). Germline V CDR1 and CDR2: LGHDT, YNNKEL (reference sequence). The ends were cut back, 7 bases at V and 4 bases at J, with 14 bases in the middle. This CDR3 is built from 14 residues. The CDR3 sequence: CASTGGGGNQPQHF. Here the CDR3 DNA reads TGTGCCAGCACCGGGGGCGGCGGTAATCAGCCCCAGCATTTT. Using reference TRBV3-1 and TRBJ1-5 for the parts outside the CDR3, the full variable domain is DTAVSQTPKYLVTQMGNDKSIKCEQNLGHDTMYWYKQDSKKFLKIMFSYNNKELIINETVPNRFSPKSPDKAHLNLHINSLELGDSAVYFCASTGGGGNQPQHFGDGTRLSIL.

The CDR3 loop is CASGWAGNTEAFF. The CDR3 region has the DNA TGTGCCTCCGGGTGGGCAGGGAACACTGAAGCTTTCTTT. This chain links TRBV7-9 with TRBJ1-1; D not resolved. Germline CDR1 SEHNR, CDR2 FQNEAQ (reference sequence). Trimming removed 11 bases from V and 1 base from J, with 14 bases in between. This CDR3 region has 13 residues.

The rearrangement joins TRBV6-1 to TRBJ2-1; 9 bases fit TRBD1. CDR1 and CDR2 (germline): MNHNS, SASEGT. J was trimmed by 4 bases and V by 4 bases; bases with no gene match: 8. The CDR3 spans 16 residues. The CDR3, as DNA: TGTGCCAGCAGTGGCAACAGGGGGCAAAATTACAATGAGCAGTTCTTC. Translated: CASSGNRGQNYNEQFF.

In its sample, this clonotype was seen once. J is TRBJ2-5 and V is TRBV12-3 or TRBV12-4; unclear D gene. The CDR3 spans 15 residues. Trimming cost V 9 bases and J 4 bases, with 21 bases left between them. CDR3 nucleotide sequence: TGTGCCAGTATGTTCTCTGGTGGGGATCGAGAGACCCAGTACTTC. Translated: CASMFSGGDRETQYF.

V and J are TRBV5-1 and TRBJ2-1; 11 bases fit TRBD1. Germline loops: CDR1 SGHRS, CDR2 YFSETQ. Trimming removed 0 bases from V and 5 bases from J; junction bases left unmatched: 19. This CDR3 comprises 21 residues. CDR3 sequence (DNA): TGCGCCAGCAGCTTGGCGGGTCGTGGGACAGGGGGTCGGCTGGGCCACAATGAGCAGTTCTTC. Translating it yields CASSLAGRGTGGRLGHNEQFF.

The genes are TRBV20-1 and TRBJ2-7; the D is unclear. Between the trimmed V and J ends, which lost 0 bases and 3 bases, there was a span of 24 bases. The CDR3 consists of 18 residues. Germline V gives CDR1 DFQATT, CDR2 SNEGSKA (reference sequence). The CDR3 nucleotides read TGCAGTGCTAGAGATAGGAACAGCCAGTTCAAGGGTATCTACGAGCAGTACTTC. It yields the protein CSARDRNSQFKGIYEQYF.

The J gene is TRBJ1-6, the V gene TRBV18; D is unclear. Germline loops: CDR1 KGHSH, CDR2 LQKENI. Trimming cost V 2 bases and J 0 bases, with 11 bases left between them. CDR3 size: 17 residues. The CDR3 sequence is CASSPNGEGSYNSPLHF. The CDR3 coding sequence is TGTGCCAGCTCACCAAACGGGGAAGGCTCCTATAATTCACCCCTCCACTTT.

This chain joins TRBV12-5 and TRBJ2-7; D unclear. Germline values: CDR1 LGHNT, CDR2 FRNRAP. V gave up 3 bases and J gave up 2 bases, with 5 bases separating them. The CDR3 covers 12 residues. DNA of the CDR3: TGTGCTAGTGGTTTTGGACCCTACGAGCAGTACTTC. As protein: CASGFGPYEQYF.

The V and J genes are TRBV29-1 and TRBJ2-5; maybe TRBD2 (6 bases). Trimming removed 5 bases at V and 5 bases at J, with 15 bases between. This CDR3 is 13 amino acids long. Germline values: CDR1 SQVTM, CDR2 ANQGSEA. Here the CDR3 DNA reads TGCAGCGTTTCTACCACAGGAGGGGAGACCCAGTACTTC. It codes for CSVSTTGGETQYF.

This sequence joins TRBV6-5 and TRBJ2-2; TRBD1 is a possible D gene (6 bases). Deletions cut 6 bases from V and 7 bases from J, with 15 bases between. The V gene's germline CDR1 is MNHEY and CDR2 SVGAGI. This CDR3 has 14 amino acids. The DNA of the CDR3 is TGTGCCAGCAGCACCGGGACACCGTACGGGGAGCTGTTTTTT. Its protein is CASSTGTPYGELFF.

This clonotype appeared a few times. V usage is TRBV20-1 and J usage is TRBJ1-1; D is undetermined. This CDR3 has 11 residues. The germline V and J ends were trimmed by 4 bases and 1 base, with 4 bases remaining between them. Looked up from germline, CDR1 is DFQATT and CDR2 is SNEGSKA (reference sequence). The CDR3 DNA reads as TGCAGTGCTACAGGGAACACTGAAGCTTTCTTT. It encodes CSATGNTEAFF.

The chain couples TRBV27 to TRBJ2-7; D may be TRBD1 (6 bases). The CDR3 sequence is 14 residues long. V was cut by 5 bases and J by 3 bases, with 14 bases left in between. Germline V gene sequence: CDR1 MNHEY, CDR2 SMNVEV (reference sequence). CDR3 bases: TGTGCCAGCAGTATCCGGGACACCGACTACGAGCAGTACTTC. Its translation: CASSIRDTDYEQYF.

This clonotype was seen a few times. The chain couples TRBV5-6 to TRBJ2-3; D is possibly TRBD2 (6 bases). CDR3 length: 16 residues. The germline gives CDR1 SGHDT, CDR2 YYEEEE. The ends were cut back, 1 base at V and 0 bases at J, with 12 bases in the middle. The chain's CDR3 is CASSLLTSGSTDTQYF. As DNA, the CDR3 is TGTGCCAGCAGCTTGCTCACCAGCGGGAGCACAGATACGCAGTATTTT.

J is TRBJ1-4 and V is TRBV7-2; D may be TRBD1 (6 bases). Between the trimmed V and J ends, which lost 6 bases and 5 bases, there was a span of 13 bases. Germline assignment: CDR1 SGHTA and CDR2 FQGNSA. The CDR3 runs 14 residues. The CDR3 DNA reads TGTGCCAGCAGTCCGGTACAGGGAAATGAAAAACTGTTTTTT. Protein product: CASSPVQGNEKLFF.

V is TRBV20-1 and J is TRBJ1-6; 8 nucleotides align to TRBD1. Germline loops: CDR1 DFQATT, CDR2 SNEGSKA (reference sequence). The V and J ends lost 3 bases and 10 bases, in that order; junction bases with no gene match: 8. The CDR3 is 14 residues long. CDR3 protein: CSARFGQGRSPLHF. For the CDR3, the DNA is TGCAGTGCTAGGTTTGGACAGGGACGATCACCCCTCCACTTT.

Here the CDR3 DNA reads TGTGCCAGCAGCCCTAGCGGCAGGGAGATTTATGATACGCAGTATTTT. This encodes CASSPSGREIYDTQYF. This chain links TRBV13 with TRBJ2-3; TRBD2 matches at 7 bases. V dropped 5 bases and J dropped 6; count of bases not matched to a gene: 14. Germline CDR1 is PRHDT and CDR2 is FYEKMQ (reference sequence). The length of the CDR3 is 16 residues. Using reference TRBV13 and TRBJ2-3 for the parts outside the CDR3, the full variable domain is AAGVIQSPRHLIKEKRETATLKCYPIPRHDTVYWYQQGPGQDPQFLISFYEKMQSDKGSIPDRFSAQQFSDYHSELNMSSLELGDSALYFCASSPSGREIYDTQYFGPGTRLTVL.

J is TRBJ1-6 and V is TRBV27; TRBD1 is a possible D gene (6 bases). This CDR3 comprises 14 residues. Germline CDR1 MNHEY, CDR2 SMNVEV (reference sequence). Trimming stripped 6 bases from V and 10 bases from J, with 16 bases between. CDR3 in amino acids: CASRTGTPQSPLHF. The CDR3 DNA reads as TGTGCCAGCAGAACCGGGACACCCCAGTCACCCCTCCACTTT.

The rearrangement links TRBV6-6 to TRBJ2-3; 8 bases are shared with TRBD2. This CDR3 is 12 amino acids long. Germline-derived CDR1 and CDR2 are MNHNY and SVGAGI (reference sequence). CDR3 protein: CVASGSTDTQYF. Written as DNA, the CDR3 is TGTGTCGCCAGCGGGAGTACAGATACGCAGTATTTT.

This clonotype was seen a handful of times. The chain uses TRBV7-2 and TRBJ2-2, with D possibly being TRBD1 (5 bases). The V gene's germline CDR1 is SGHTA and CDR2 FQGNSA. The length of the CDR3 is 14 residues. V was cut by 3 bases and J by 4 bases, with 9 bases left in between. For the CDR3, the DNA is TGTGCCAGCAGCTTTAGGCAGGGCACCGGGGAGCTGTTTTTT. It specifies CASSFRQGTGELFF.

V usage is TRBV9 and J usage is TRBJ2-5; D unclear. Trimming pared 0 bases from V and 2 bases from J, leaving 14 bases between. The CDR3 sequence is 16 residues long. CDR1 and CDR2 (germline): SGDLS, YYNGEE. CDR3 region: CASSVGLADLQETQYF. The CDR3 DNA reads as TGTGCCAGCAGCGTAGGGCTGGCAGACCTACAAGAGACCCAGTACTTC.

This clonotype was counted a single time. The chain links TRBV24-1 to TRBJ2-1; D not resolved. CDR1 is KGHDR, CDR2 SFDVKD, per germline. This CDR3 is 13 amino acids long. V was trimmed by 9 bases and J by 5 bases, leaving 13 bases between them. The CDR3: CATSPAKNNEQFF. The CDR3 region has the DNA TGTGCCACCTCACCAGCCAAAAACAATGAGCAGTTCTTC.

This clonotype was detected only a few times. This chain connects TRBV20-1 to TRBJ2-7, with D maybe TRBD1 (6 bases). This CDR3 is built from 12 residues. The V gene's germline CDR1 is DFQATT and CDR2 SNEGSKA (reference sequence). V dropped 6 bases and J dropped 2 bases, with 11 bases sitting between them. The CDR3 DNA sequence: TGCAGTGCGACGGACAGCACCTACGAGCAGTACTTC. Translated: CSATDSTYEQYF.

The chain recombines TRBV29-1 with TRBJ1-2; perhaps TRBD1 as D (5 bases). The CDR3 extends over 12 amino acids. V dropped 4 bases and J dropped 8 bases, with 14 bases sitting between them. Germline CDR1 SQVTM, CDR2 ANQGSEA. The CDR3 DNA reads TGCAGCGTTGGGTCGGGGGAAGGAGGCTACACCTTC. Translating it yields CSVGSGEGGYTF.

The chain carries TRBV6-2 or TRBV6-3 and TRBJ2-2, with D unclear. V shed 3 bases and J shed 2 bases, with 10 bases lying between them. CDR3 size: 15 residues. Germline V lookup: CDR1 MNHEY, CDR2 SVGEGT. The CDR3 DNA is TGTGCCAGCAGTTATTACGGCAGAAACACCGGGGAGCTGTTTTTT. It is translated as CASSYYGRNTGELFF.

This chain uses TRBV20-1 with TRBJ2-5, with D possibly TRBD2 on 6 matching bases. Trimming cost V 0 bases and J 11 bases, with 16 bases left between them. Germline V gives CDR1 DFQATT, CDR2 SNEGSKA (reference sequence). CDR3 length equals 13 residues. The CDR3 DNA is TGCAGTGCTAGAGATGGTGGGCGCCGGGAGCAGTACTTC. Amino acid sequence: CSARDGGRREQYF.

V gene TRBV7-8 combines with J gene TRBJ2-3; a possible D gene is TRBD2 (5 bases). There are 18 residues in the CDR3. CDR1 and CDR2 from the germline V gene are SGHVS and FQNEAQ. V lost 0 bases and J lost 3, with 19 bases in between. Written as DNA, the CDR3 is TGTGCCAGCAGCTTAGCCCCCTCGGGGTGGGTGAAGACAGATACGCAGTATTTT. Translation: CASSLAPSGWVKTDTQYF.

This clonotype was recorded a few times. The chain has TRBV5-8 and TRBJ2-1; D is uncertain. CDR3 length equals 15 residues. Germline values: CDR1 SGHTS, CDR2 YDEGEE. Deletions cut 2 bases from V and 0 bases from J, with 9 bases between. DNA for the CDR3: TGTGCCAGCAGCTTCCAGGCCAGCTCCTACAATGAGCAGTTCTTC. Translating gives CASSFQASSYNEQFF.